This T cell receptor beta chain was sequenced for a study of shared clonotypes between healthy human individuals. General observations from the study: Blood was the sole source, and tissue repertoires probably differ. With a few donors compared, approximately 5% of naive CD4 clonotypes were shared. A generally larger estimated richness was seen in naive subsets than in memory subsets.

This CDR3 comprises 15 residues. V was clipped by 4 bases and J by 3 bases; unmatched bases: 8. CDR1 is SGDLS and CDR2 is YYNGEE in the germline V gene. TCRdb's copy holds only in-frame clones and misses some; the assay was immunoSEQ multiplex PCR. This table has about 1.1 million clones, 70% to 85% appearing once. Notes on this clone: Its antigen is not identified.

Material: memory CD4+ T cells from PBMCs. Subset meaning: CD45RA-negative fraction. The chain combines TRBV9 with TRBJ2-7, with 9 bases identical to TRBD1. The TCR originated in a man younger than 30 in good health. Some clones in this sample may be carry-over from other donors' samples. CDR3 loop: CASSPPGQGYYEQYF. CDR3 nucleotides: TGTGCCAGCAGCCCACCGGGACAGGGTTACTACGAGCAGTACTTC.